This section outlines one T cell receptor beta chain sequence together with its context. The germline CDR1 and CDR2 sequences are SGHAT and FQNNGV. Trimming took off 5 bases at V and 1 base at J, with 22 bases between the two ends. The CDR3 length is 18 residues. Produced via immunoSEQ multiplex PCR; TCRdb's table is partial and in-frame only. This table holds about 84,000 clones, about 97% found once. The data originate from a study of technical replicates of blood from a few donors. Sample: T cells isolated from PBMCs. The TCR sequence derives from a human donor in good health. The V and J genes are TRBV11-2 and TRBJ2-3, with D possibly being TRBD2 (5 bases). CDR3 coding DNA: TGTGCCAGCAGCCGAAAGGGTTGGGATCGGGGTGGCACAGATACGCAGTATTTT. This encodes CASSRKGWDRGGTDTQYF.